The rows below give T cell receptor beta chains drawn from one sample of a study of cytomegalovirus exposure and HLA in healthy donors. The assay was immunoSEQ multiplex PCR, and TCRdb's table has in-frame clones only and misses some. The data contain about 170,000 clones, less than 90% of them singletons. The sample comprised PBMCs. The receptors were sampled from a boy between 2 and 15 years old in good health and CMV-seronegative. CDR3s include the opening cysteine and the closing phenylalanine or tryptophan. The order of the fields is J gene, V gene, clone size, D gene, CDR3 DNA, CDR3 protein. D genes are given only for firm matches. Size is omitted from some rows. Given values are once, few, many or a class for expanded clones.

>TRBJ1-2|TRBV27|.|TRBD1
TGTGCCAGCAGAAAACCGGGACAGGGGTTCTATGGCTACACCTTC
CASRKPGQGFYGYTF
>TRBJ2-3|TRBV7-9|few|TRBD2
TGTGCCAGCAGCTTAGGTCTTGGAGCGGGAGGGGCAGATACGCAGTATTTT
CASSLGLGAGGADTQYF
>TRBJ2-3|TRBV28|once|.
TGTGCCAGCACACAGGGAACAGATACGCAGTATTTT
CASTQGTDTQYF
>TRBJ1-2|TRBV7-6|.|.
TGTGCCAGCAGCTTAGATATCGGTGGGGGCCTCTATGGCTACACCTTC
CASSLDIGGGLYGYTF
>TRBJ2-1|TRBV7-2|.|TRBD2
TGTGCCAGCAGCTCCGGACTAGCGGTTTACAATGAGCAGTTCTTC
CASSSGLAVYNEQFF
>TRBJ1-2|TRBV7-2|.|.
TGTGCCAGCAGCTTAGCGTCAGGGGCTGGCTACACCTTC
CASSLASGAGYTF
>TRBJ2-5|TRBV19|.|TRBD2
TGTGCCAGTAGTATAGCCCAGGGACTAGCGGGATCTGAGACCCAGTACTTC
CASSIAQGLAGSETQYF
>TRBJ1-5|TRBV6-1|.|.
TGTGCCAGCAGTGAAGGGAGGGGATTGAATCAGCCCCAGCATTTT
CASSEGRGLNQPQHF
>TRBJ2-1|TRBV19|.|TRBD1
TGTGCCAGTAGTATAATGGGACAGGGGGTTCTTAACTACAATGAGCAGTTCTTC
CASSIMGQGVLNYNEQFF
>TRBJ1-1|TRBV6-6|.|.
TGTGCCAGCAGTTACGCTCAGGGGCTTTACACTGAAGCTTTCTTT
CASSYAQGLYTEAFF
>TRBJ1-2|TRBV14|.|.
TGTGCCAGCAGCCAGACTCTTTATGGCTACACCTTC
CASSQTLYGYTF
>TRBJ2-1|TRBV29-1|few|TRBD2
TGCAGCGTGAGGGGGTCGCGGGGGGACTACAATGAGCAGTTCTTC
CSVRGSRGDYNEQFF
>TRBJ2-3|TRBV2|.|TRBD1
TGTGCCAGCAGCCACCCTGGGACAGGGAGTGGGGATACAGATACGCAGTATTTT
CASSHPGTGSGDTDTQYF
>TRBJ2-1|TRBV28|once|.
TGTGCCAGCAGTTTATGGTCTAGTGGCTCCTACAATGAGCAGTTCTTC
CASSLWSSGSYNEQFF
>TRBJ2-1|TRBV19|.|TRBD2
TGTGCCAGTAGCCCAGGGGCGGGAGGCTCCTACAATGAGCAGTTCTTC
CASSPGAGGSYNEQFF
>TRBJ2-2|TRBV5-1|.|.
TGCGCCAGCAGCTTGGTAGGGGATATGCACGGGGAGCTGTTTTTT
CASSLVGDMHGELFF
>TRBJ1-1|TRBV28|.|.
TGTGCCAGCAGTTTCTATAACCCTCGAGGGTCTGAAGCTTTCTTT
CASSFYNPRGSEAFF
>TRBJ2-1|TRBV10-3|.|.
TGTGCCATCAGTGAGTCTGGACTGCACAATGAGCAGTTCTTC
CAISESGLHNEQFF
>TRBJ2-1|TRBV6-1|.|.
TGTGCCAGCAGTGGTCAATTGGGCCCATCTACTAATGAGCAGTTCTTC
CASSGQLGPSTNEQFF
>TRBJ2-1|TRBV27|.|TRBD2
TGTGCCAGCAGTTTAAGGCCAAGCGGGAGGGGAAGGAATGAGCAGTTCTTC
CASSLRPSGRGRNEQFF
>TRBJ2-5|TRBV2|.|.
TGTGCCAGCAGCGGACTCAACCAAGAGACCCAGTACTTC
CASSGLNQETQYF
>TRBJ2-1|TRBV5-6|.|.
TGTGCCAGCAGCCTTGGGAGGTATGAGCAGTTCTTC
CASSLGRYEQFF
>TRBJ2-1|TRBV19|.|TRBD2
TGTGCCAGTGGCCTGGGGCGGGGGACCTACAATGAGCAGTTCTTC
CASGLGRGTYNEQFF
>TRBJ1-1|TRBV30|.|.
TGTGCCTGGAAGCTACAGGGAAGAACTGGAGCTTTCTTT
CAWKLQGRTGAFF
>TRBJ2-3|TRBV19|.|.
TGTGCCAGTAGGCGGGACGGCACAGATACGCAGTATTTT
CASRRDGTDTQYF
>TRBJ1-1|TRBV7-9|.|.
TGTGCCAGCAGCTTAGAAGGGGGGGACACTGAAGCTTTCTTT
CASSLEGGDTEAFF
>TRBJ1-4|TRBV10-1|.|TRBD1
TGCGCCAGCCGATACTTCCGACAGGGCCTTAATGAAAAACTGTTTTTT
CASRYFRQGLNEKLFF
>TRBJ1-6|TRBV4-1|few|.
TGCGCCAGCAGCCCAAGGGAGGTCCCAACTGATTCACCCCTCCACTTT
CASSPREVPTDSPLHF
>TRBJ2-7|TRBV15|.|TRBD1
TGTGCCACCAGCAGAGATCAGGGGGAGACCTACGAGCAGTACTTC
CATSRDQGETYEQYF
>TRBJ2-7|TRBV5-4|.|TRBD2
TGTGCCAGCAGCTCCTCCAGCGGGAGTGACTCATACGAGCAGTACTTC
CASSSSSGSDSYEQYF
>TRBJ1-4|TRBV7-2|.|.
TGTGCCAGCAGCCCAACAGGGTTGGCTAATGAAAAACTGTTTTTT
CASSPTGLANEKLFF
>TRBJ1-5|TRBV6-1|.|.
TGTGCCGGCAGTGCCCCGAGGCAGCCTTATAGCAATCAGCCCCAGCATTTT
CAGSAPRQPYSNQPQHF
>TRBJ1-5|TRBV14|.|.
TGTGCCAGCAGCCAAGGACAGGACGAACTACTCAATCAGCCCCAGCATTTT
CASSQGQDELLNQPQHF
>TRBJ2-5|TRBV20-1|.|.
TGCAGTGCTAGAGATAGTGAGACCCAGTACTTC
CSARDSETQYF
>TRBJ2-1|TRBV5-1|.|TRBD1
TGCGCCAGCAAAGGCGAACGGACAGGGTTTAAACAACCCAAACACAATGAGCAGTTCTTC
CASKGERTGFKQPKHNEQFF
>TRBJ1-3|TRBV5-6|few|.
TGTGCCAGCAGCTTGGGCAGGTTCTCTGGAAACACCATATATTTT
CASSLGRFSGNTIYF
>TRBJ2-7|TRBV4-1|.|TRBD2
TGCGCCAGCAGCCAAGATGGGACTAGCGGGAGTCTTAAGCAGTACTTC
CASSQDGTSGSLKQYF
>TRBJ2-2|TRBV15|.|.
TGTGCCACCAGCTCCCCCGGGGGCACCGGGGAGCTGTTTTTT
CATSSPGGTGELFF
>TRBJ2-7|TRBV6-5|.|TRBD2
TGTGCCAGCAGTTTCTCTACTAGCGGGAACTCCTACGAGCAGTACTTC
CASSFSTSGNSYEQYF
>TRBJ2-1|TRBV4-1|once|TRBD2
TGCGCCAGCAGCCAAGAAGCGACTAGCGGGAGCTACAATGAGCAGTTCTTC
CASSQEATSGSYNEQFF
>TRBJ2-3|TRBV5-4|.|.
TGTGCCGTTTTTATAGGAGAGACAGATACGCAGTATTTT
CAVFIGETDTQYF
>TRBJ1-2|TRBV27|.|TRBD1
TGTGCCAGCAGCAGGGGGCTATATTATGGCTACACCTTC
CASSRGLYYGYTF
>TRBJ2-7|TRBV9|.|.
TGTGCCAGCAGCGCGACAGAAGGGAGGGAGCAGTACTTC
CASSATEGREQYF
>TRBJ2-1|TRBV13|.|TRBD2
TGTGCCAGCAGCTTAAGGACTAGCGGGAGGAGCTATGAGCAGTTCTTC
CASSLRTSGRSYEQFF
>TRBJ2-7|TRBV5-1|.|TRBD2
TGCGCCAGCAGCTCCATAGCGGGAGATTCTGGCGAGCAGTACTTC
CASSSIAGDSGEQYF